In this sample, the clone carrying this TCR beta chain turned up many times. As it was prepared, the TCRbeta library received unique molecular identifiers. One entry per CDR3 protein, called by TCRdb with MiXCR from the PCR reads. The sample contains about 230,000 distinct CDR3 sequences, about 9.6% of which appear only once. These data belong to a study of T-cell reconstitution after alpha-beta-depleted transplantation in children. The TCR comes from a human donor who donated a stem cell graft to a child with SCID. Sequencing was performed on PBMCs from the stem cell graft donor, taken from the stem cell graft.

The CDR3 reads CATSDQRYGYTF. The CDR3 coding sequence is TGTGCCACCAGTGATCAGAGATATGGCTACACCTTC. V and J are TRBV24-1 and TRBJ1-2, with no clear D. Germline V gene data show CDR1 as KGHDR and CDR2 as SFDVKD. V was clipped by 3 bases and J by 5 bases, with 6 bases between them. The CDR3 covers 12 residues.